This T cell receptor (beta chain) was sequenced for a study of shared clonotypes between healthy human individuals. V gave up 5 bases and J gave up 2 bases; unmatched junction bases: 4. The CDR3 covers 14 residues. Germline CDR1 reads MNHNY; CDR2 reads SVGAGI (reference sequence). Data came from immunoSEQ multiplex PCR; TCRdb stores just in-frame clones and leaves some out. Among about 480,000 clones, approximately 79% were seen once, and the ten largest hold approximately 13%. Material: PBMCs. The chain has TRBV6-6 and TRBJ1-1, with 8 nucleotides matching TRBD1. This TCR was recovered from a woman aged 40-49 years in good health. Some clones in this sample may be carry-over from other donors' samples. CDR3 amino acids: CASSGQGDNTEAFF. The CDR3 region has the DNA TGTGCCAGCAGTGGACAGGGCGATAACACTGAAGCTTTCTTT.